The clone carrying this T cell receptor beta chain came up a few times. Its target is not known. This sample stems from a study of yellow fever vaccine responses in identical twins. The CDR3 spans 11 residues. The V gene's germline CDR1 is MDHEN and CDR2 SYDVKM. Trimming took 7 bases from V and 5 from J, leaving 6 bases between them. Study-level findings and limits: Twins reportedly showed a vaccine T cell response that seemed partly convergent and partly personalized.

TCRdb fed the RT-PCR reads into MiXCR, producing one record per CDR3 protein. The table has roughly 2,800 distinct CDR3 sequences, 75% to 85% seen once. The sequenced sample was T cells from blood (PBMCs), unsorted or a sorted subset (not recorded which), obtained before or after yellow fever vaccination (not recorded which). The sequence derives from a female donor who received the yellow fever vaccine. The chain has TRBV28 and TRBJ2-1; no reliable D call. The CDR3 nucleotides read TGTGCCAGCATCGGCAACAATGAGCAGTTCTTC. Its protein product is CASIGNNEQFF.